The rows below give T cell receptor beta chains drawn from one sample of a study of blood T cell repertoires in COVID-19. Here immunoSEQ multiplex PCR was the method, and the copy in TCRdb shows in-frame clones only, minus some. Found here are about 280,000 clones, about nine tenths of them singletons; the top ten hold 2.5% to 3%. Sequencing was done on a sample of peripheral blood. The receptors were sampled from a woman aged 25 to 45 with active or convalescent COVID-19. Both conserved end residues are part of each CDR3. The order of the fields is J gene, D gene, V gene, CDR3 length, clone size, CDR3 DNA, CDR3 protein. The D gene is left open where the match is weak. Only some rows state a clone size, as once, few, many or a class for expanded clones.

TRBJ1-2	TRBD1	TRBV4-2	15	once	TGTGCCAGCAGCCAAAGATTTACAGGGGGTGGAGGCTACACCTTC	CASSQRFTGGGGYTF
TRBJ1-2	NA	TRBV7-2	15	NA	TGTGCCAGCGGTCTGTCGACAGGTGCTAACTATGGCTACACCTTC	CASGLSTGANYGYTF
TRBJ2-1	TRBD2	TRBV27	15	NA	TGTGCCAGCAGCGCACTAGCGGGGGCCCACAATGAGCAGTTCTTC	CASSALAGAHNEQFF
TRBJ2-3	TRBD2	TRBV5-1	16	NA	TGCGCCAGCAGCTTTCGGGTAGCGGGGGCACCAGATACGCAGTATTTT	CASSFRVAGAPDTQYF
TRBJ1-6	NA	TRBV28	14	once	TGTGCCAGCAGTTTCTCAGTGAATAATTCACCCCTCCACTTT	CASSFSVNNSPLHF
TRBJ2-5	TRBD2	TRBV5-8	16	NA	TGTGCCAGCAGCCCGGGTGGACTAGCTGTGGGGGAGACCCAGTACTTC	CASSPGGLAVGETQYF
TRBJ1-2	TRBD1	TRBV14	13	NA	TGTGCCAGCAGCCAACAGGGGGGCAATGGCTACACCTTC	CASSQQGGNGYTF
TRBJ1-3	NA	TRBV5-1	15	NA	TGCGCCAGCAGCTTGGAGCGTAGCTCTGGAAACACCATATATTTT	CASSLERSSGNTIYF
TRBJ2-5	NA	TRBV19	14	NA	TGTGCCAGTAGGGACTTGGGGGCGGAGGAGACCCAGTACTTC	CASRDLGAEETQYF
TRBJ2-3	TRBD2	TRBV4-1	17	NA	TGCGCCAGCAGCCTCGCGGGACTAGCGGGGATCACAGATACGCAGTATTTT	CASSLAGLAGITDTQYF
TRBJ1-1	NA	TRBV2	11	NA	TGTGCCAGCAGGGAAGGGAGTTGGGCTTTCTTT	CASREGSWAFF
TRBJ2-3	TRBD2	TRBV5-1	15	NA	TGCGCCAGCAGCGCGCAACCGGGGGGTCAGGATACGCAGTATTTT	CASSAQPGGQDTQYF
TRBJ1-1	NA	TRBV11-1	14	NA	TGTGCCAGCAGCTTGGTACATACGAACACTGAAGCTTTCTTT	CASSLVHTNTEAFF
TRBJ2-7	TRBD1	TRBV29-1	12	NA	TGCAGCGTGAAGACAGGGCCGTACGAGCAGTACTTC	CSVKTGPYEQYF
TRBJ1-2	TRBD1	TRBV5-1	16	NA	TGCGCCAGCAGCTTACGAACAGGGGTAGCTAACTATGGCTACACCTTC	CASSLRTGVANYGYTF
TRBJ2-7	TRBD1	TRBV27	15	NA	TGTGCCAGCAGGCCCGATGACAGGGGGACCTCCGAGCAGTACTTC	CASRPDDRGTSEQYF
TRBJ1-5	TRBD1	TRBV5-1	14	NA	TGCGCCAGCAGCTTGGGGACAGGTGGGCAGCCCCAGCATTTT	CASSLGTGGQPQHF
TRBJ2-5	TRBD2	TRBV2	14	NA	TGTGCCAGCAGTGGAAATAGCGGGGGAGAGACCCAGTACTTC	CASSGNSGGETQYF
TRBJ2-1	TRBD2	TRBV4-2	16	NA	TGTGCCAGCAGCCCCCGGACTAGCGGGGGATACAATGAGCAGTTCTTC	CASSPRTSGGYNEQFF
TRBJ1-2	NA	TRBV12-3/TRBV12-4	13	NA	TGTGCCAGCAGTTTAACTCAGGCCAGTAGGTACACCTTC	CASSLTQASRYTF
TRBJ2-3	NA	TRBV4-3	17	NA	TGCGCCAGCAGCCAAGATGGGGGGACGGTTAGCACAGATACGCAGTATTTT	CASSQDGGTVSTDTQYF
TRBJ2-7	TRBD1	TRBV29-1	14	once	TGCAGCGTTGCTAAAGGACAGGGAGTCTACGAGCAGTACTTC	CSVAKGQGVYEQYF
TRBJ1-2	NA	TRBV19	12	NA	TGTGCCAGTAGTGAGGGTACTTATGGCTACACCTTC	CASSEGTYGYTF
TRBJ1-2	NA	TRBV18	13	NA	TGTGCCAGCTCACCGCCATCGGTCTATGGCTACACCTTC	CASSPPSVYGYTF
TRBJ1-1	TRBD1	TRBV4-3	15	NA	TGCGCCAGCAGCCACTCCGGGACAGGGTGGACTGAAGCTTTCTTT	CASSHSGTGWTEAFF
TRBJ1-2	NA	TRBV30	13	NA	TGTGCCTGGAGTGATCGGTCGTGGGGCGGCTACACCTTC	CAWSDRSWGGYTF
TRBJ2-1	NA	TRBV4-2	15	NA	TGTGCCAGCAGCCAAGTAAGGGGCATCGGGAATGAGCAGTTCTTC	CASSQVRGIGNEQFF
TRBJ2-1	NA	TRBV21-1	16	NA	TGTGCCAGCAGCACCCGGGACAGCGAATCTTACAATGAGCAGTTCTTC	CASSTRDSESYNEQFF
TRBJ2-1	NA	TRBV5-1	13	NA	TGCGCCAGCAGCTTAAGCACCTACAATGAGCAGTTCTTC	CASSLSTYNEQFF
TRBJ1-2	NA	TRBV30	12	NA	TGTGCCTGGAGTTCCCGGACTCGTCTCTACACCTTC	CAWSSRTRLYTF
TRBJ2-3	NA	TRBV7-9	11	NA	TGTGCCAGCAGCCGGGGAGATACGCAGTATTTT	CASSRGDTQYF
TRBJ1-1	NA	TRBV3-1/TRBV3-2	14	NA	TGTGCCAGCAGCCAAGTGGCATCGGGGACTGAAGCTTTCTTT	CASSQVASGTEAFF
TRBJ1-1	TRBD1	TRBV18	15	few	TGTGCCAGCTCACTAAACAGGGGAGGAAACACTGAAGCTTTCTTT	CASSLNRGGNTEAFF
TRBJ1-1	NA	TRBV19	14	NA	TGTGCCAGTAGTATAGGCAGGATTTATAATGAAGCTTTCTTT	CASSIGRIYNEAFF
TRBJ2-3	NA	TRBV7-6	17	NA	TGTGCCAGCAGCTTAGCCTACCGAACTACTTCCACAGATACGCAGTATTTT	CASSLAYRTTSTDTQYF
TRBJ1-3	NA	TRBV28	13	NA	TGTGCCAGCAGTTTGTACTCTGGAAACACCATATATTTT	CASSLYSGNTIYF
TRBJ1-6	NA	TRBV28	13	NA	TGTGCCAGCAGTCTAGGAGGGCGGTCACCCCTCCACTTT	CASSLGGRSPLHF
TRBJ1-1	NA	TRBV15	15	NA	TGTGCCACCAGCAGCGGCAGGGCGATGAACACTGAAGCTTTCTTT	CATSSGRAMNTEAFF
TRBJ1-2	TRBD1	TRBV18	16	NA	TGTGCCAGCTCATCGTCTAGCGCCGGGACAGCTAATGGCTACACCTTC	CASSSSSAGTANGYTF
TRBJ1-1	TRBD1	TRBV5-4	13	NA	TGTGCCAGCAGCTTGGTTTATGGGACAGAGGCTTTCTTT	CASSLVYGTEAFF
TRBJ2-5	TRBD1	TRBV6-2/TRBV6-3	15	NA	TGTGCCAGCAGTTACTTCCAGGGGGCAGGGGAGACCCAGTACTTC	CASSYFQGAGETQYF
TRBJ1-5	NA	TRBV2	15	NA	TGTGCCAGCAGTGTTGGCCAGGGCGGTAATCAGCCCCAGCATTTT	CASSVGQGGNQPQHF
TRBJ1-3	NA	TRBV29-1	15	NA	TGCAGCGTTAGTCAGAGGGAAAGGGCTGGAAACACCATATATTTT	CSVSQRERAGNTIYF
TRBJ2-7	TRBD2	TRBV7-9	14	NA	TGTGCCAGCAGCCCTGAGGGAGGGGTCTACGAGCAGTACTTC	CASSPEGGVYEQYF
TRBJ2-1	TRBD2	TRBV5-1	15	NA	TGCGCCAGCAGCACCAGCGGGGGGGCCGTCAATGAGCAGTTCTTC	CASSTSGGAVNEQFF
TRBJ2-3	NA	TRBV21-1	20	once	TGTGCCAGCCCCGCCCCGGGGTGTCTAGCCGGGTTAACTAGCACAGATACGCAGTATTTT	CASPAPGCLAGLTSTDTQYF
TRBJ1-2	NA	TRBV19	17	once	TGTGCCAGTACTCTTAGCGCAAGGACCCAGTTGGGATATGGCTACACCTTC	CASTLSARTQLGYGYTF
TRBJ2-3	NA	TRBV28	14	NA	TGTGCCAGCCGCCCCGGGTTGAGCACAGATACGCAGTATTTT	CASRPGLSTDTQYF
TRBJ1-1	NA	TRBV18	13	NA	TGTGCCAGCTCGACGGTCCGGGGTACTGAAGCTTTCTTT	CASSTVRGTEAFF
TRBJ1-2	NA	TRBV7-9	13	NA	TGTGCCAGCACCCCACCAGCTAACTATGGCTACACCTTC	CASTPPANYGYTF
TRBJ2-1	NA	TRBV21-1	15	NA	TGTGCCAGCAGCAAAAGGTCAGGGGACTACAATGAGCAGTTCTTC	CASSKRSGDYNEQFF
TRBJ1-1	NA	TRBV5-6	14	NA	TGTGCCAGCAGCTTGGTGCCGACGGGCACTGAAGCTTTCTTT	CASSLVPTGTEAFF
TRBJ2-3	NA	TRBV7-2	17	NA	TGTGCCAGCAGCTTCGCGGGGCAGGGAATTAGCACAGATACGCAGTATTTT	CASSFAGQGISTDTQYF
TRBJ1-1	NA	TRBV12-5	13	NA	TGTGCTAGTGGTTTGGCAGGGAACACTGAAGCTTTCTTT	CASGLAGNTEAFF
TRBJ2-6	NA	TRBV25-1	16	NA	TGTGCCAGCAGTAAAACCCAGTACTCTGGGGCCAACGTCCTGACTTTC	CASSKTQYSGANVLTF
TRBJ2-3	TRBD2	TRBV7-8	17	NA	TGTGCCAGCAGCCCCAAGGAGCGGGGGGCCGGCACAGATACGCAGTATTTT	CASSPKERGAGTDTQYF
TRBJ2-7	NA	TRBV5-4	11	once	TGTGCCAGCAGCTCGGCCTACGAGCAGTACTTC	CASSSAYEQYF
TRBJ2-2	TRBD2	TRBV7-2	16	once	TGTGCCAGCAGCTACCGGGAGGGGGTCGCCACCGGGGAGCTGTTTTTT	CASSYREGVATGELFF
TRBJ2-1	TRBD2	TRBV15	15	NA	TGTGCCACCAGCAGAGGGCTAGCGGGGCACAATGAGCAGTTCTTC	CATSRGLAGHNEQFF